Included here is one T cell receptor (beta chain) sequence, with context. The CDR3 spans 13 residues. V was pared by 3 bases and J by 0 bases, with 5 bases between. The sample belongs to a study of blood T cells in healthy people across ages. A second PCR, run for about 7 to 11 cycles, used a sample-barcoded 5' primer plus a J-beta primer mix. TCRdb redid the calling of the 5' RACE reads with MiXCR, one entry per CDR3 protein. The sample lists about 500,000 distinct CDR3 sequences; less than 25% were seen once. The same sample was also used in a study of T cells of mothers and their children.

The sequence derives from a boy younger than 18 in good health. This chain connects TRBV12-3 or TRBV12-4 to TRBJ1-1; D not resolved. The specimen sequenced was blood. CDR3 amino acids: CASSFIVNTEAFF. The CDR3 DNA reads as TGTGCCAGCAGTTTTATCGTGAACACTGAAGCTTTCTTT.